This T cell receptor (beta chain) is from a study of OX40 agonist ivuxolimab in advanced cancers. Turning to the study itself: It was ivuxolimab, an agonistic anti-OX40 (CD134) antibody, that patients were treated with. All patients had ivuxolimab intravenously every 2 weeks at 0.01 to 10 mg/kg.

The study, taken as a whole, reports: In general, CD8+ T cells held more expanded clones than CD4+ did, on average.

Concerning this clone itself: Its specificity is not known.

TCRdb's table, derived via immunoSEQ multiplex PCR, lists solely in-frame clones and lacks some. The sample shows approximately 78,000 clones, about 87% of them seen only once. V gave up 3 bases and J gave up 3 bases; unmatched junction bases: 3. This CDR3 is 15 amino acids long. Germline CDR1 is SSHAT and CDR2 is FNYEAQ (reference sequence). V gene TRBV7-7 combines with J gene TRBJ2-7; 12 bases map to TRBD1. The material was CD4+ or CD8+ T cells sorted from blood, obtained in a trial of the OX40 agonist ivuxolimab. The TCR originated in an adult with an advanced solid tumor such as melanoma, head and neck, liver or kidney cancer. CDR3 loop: CASSFGTGGIYEQYF. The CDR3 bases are TGTGCCAGCAGCTTCGGGACAGGGGGCATCTACGAGCAGTACTTC.